The 19 T cell receptor beta chains given below trace back to one sample, sequenced in a study of CD8 T cells in Susac syndrome. RNA amounts of about 0.5 to 1 ug underwent reverse transcription with random hexamers. TCRdb reanalysed the immunoSEQ multiplex PCR reads using MiXCR and keeps one entry per CDR3 protein. The sample records about 110,000 distinct CDR3 sequences, approximately 94% being singletons. The sequencing sample was made of CD8+ T cells from PBMCs. The source is a human donor with Susac syndrome.

The chain links TRBV12-3 or TRBV12-4 to TRBJ2-7; 7 bases are a match to TRBD2. V was pared by 8 bases and J by 4 bases, with 8 bases of the junction left unmatched. The CDR3 covers 13 residues. CDR3 sequence: CASCREGSYEQYF. The CDR3 DNA reads TGTGCCAGCTGTAGGGAGGGGAGTTACGAGCAGTACTTC.

The rearrangement joins TRBV5-1 to TRBJ1-1, with D possibly matching TRBD1 (5 bases). V lost 1 base and J 6 bases, leaving 7 bases between the germline ends. CDR3 size: 12 residues. Germline CDR1 is SGHRS and CDR2 is YFSETQ. Written as DNA, the CDR3 is TGCGCCAGCAGCTTGTCAGGGTCTGAAGCTTTCTTT. Amino acids: CASSLSGSEAFF.

The chain combines TRBV9 with TRBJ2-3; either TRBD1 or TRBD2 may fit D (5 bases each). This CDR3 spans 14 amino acids. V lost 4 bases to trimming and J lost 2 bases, with 11 bases between them. The V gene's germline CDR1 is SGDLS and CDR2 YYNGEE. The CDR3 protein is CASSPWGNTDTQYF. DNA of the CDR3: TGTGCCAGCAGCCCCTGGGGGAACACAGATACGCAGTATTTT.

This sequence joins TRBV27 and TRBJ2-5; D remains unclear. Between the trimmed V and J ends, which lost 2 bases and 5 bases, there was a span of 12 bases. The CDR3 is 14 amino acids. Germline lookup yields CDR1 MNHEY and CDR2 SMNVEV (reference sequence). The DNA of the CDR3 is TGTGCCAGCAGTTTAAGGGCTAGGATTGAGACCCAGTACTTC. It encodes CASSLRARIETQYF.

V gene TRBV25-1 combines with J gene TRBJ1-1, with D maybe TRBD1 (6 bases). CDR3 length equals 13 residues. V lost 6 bases and J 8 bases, leaving 16 bases between the germline ends. Germline CDR1 and CDR2: MGHDK and SYGVNS. CDR3 in amino acids: CASSPGGGREAFF. CDR3 coding DNA: TGTGCCAGCAGCCCGGGAGGGGGAAGGGAAGCTTTCTTT. The full variable domain, rest sourced from reference TRBV25-1 and TRBJ1-1, is EADIYQTPRYLVIGTGKKITLECSQTMGHDKMYWYQQDPGMELHLIHYSYGVNSTEKGDLSSESTVSRIRTEHFPLTLESARPSHTSQYLCASSPGGGREAFFGQGTRLTVV.

This clonotype is a singleton in its sample. J is TRBJ2-7 and V is TRBV5-1; perhaps TRBD1 as D (7 bases). Germline CDR1 is SGHRS and CDR2 is YFSETQ. The V gene lost 2 bases and the J gene lost 2 bases, with 11 bases spanning the gap. The CDR3 totals 14 residues. CDR3 DNA sequence: TGCGCCAGCAGCTTTTCAGGGGGGACCTACGAGCAGTACTTC. Translation gives CASSFSGGTYEQYF.

The chain couples TRBV12-3 or TRBV12-4 to TRBJ2-1, with TRBD2 identical over 9 bases. The CDR3 consists of 15 residues. The V and J ends lost 5 bases and 9 bases, in that order; junction bases with no gene match: 11. CDR3 sequence reads: CASSPGLAPGSEQFF. The DNA of the CDR3 is TGTGCCAGCAGTCCCGGACTAGCGCCCGGAAGTGAGCAGTTCTTC.

This sequence joins TRBV7-8 and TRBJ2-1; TRBD2 is a possible D gene (5 bases). CDR1 and CDR2 from the germline V gene are SGHVS and FQNEAQ. The CDR3 runs 16 residues. Deletions cut 2 bases from V and 10 bases from J, with 21 bases between. CDR3 DNA: TGTGCCAGCAGCTTATTCGCCGGTAGCCCCACGGGAGAGCAGTTCTTC. Residues: CASSLFAGSPTGEQFF.

This chain joins TRBV12-3 or TRBV12-4 and TRBJ2-5, with 7 bases that match TRBD2. The CDR3 contains 16 residues. The ends lost 6 bases at V and 0 bases at J; junction bases unmatched: 10. The CDR3 DNA follows: TGTGCCAGCAGCCGGTCGCTTGGGGGGGACCAAGAGACCCAGTACTTC. This sequence encodes CASSRSLGGDQETQYF.

This chain connects TRBV5-1 to TRBJ1-1, with D tentatively TRBD1 (5 bases). V was cut by 0 bases and J by 7 bases, with 10 bases left in between. This CDR3 contains 13 residues. Germline V lookup: CDR1 SGHRS, CDR2 YFSETQ. CDR3 in amino acids: CASSLGGDLEAFF. The CDR3 DNA is TGCGCCAGCAGCTTGGGGGGGGACCTTGAAGCTTTCTTT.

This chain links TRBV6-4 with TRBJ2-1; D gene uncertain. The V gene's germline CDR1 is MRHNA and CDR2 SNTAGT. CDR3 length: 15 residues. V lost 3 bases and J 7 bases, leaving 16 bases between the germline ends. CDR3 protein: CASSERQATRNEQFF. The CDR3, as DNA: TGTGCCAGCAGTGAGAGGCAGGCGACCCGGAATGAGCAGTTCTTC.

The rearrangement uses TRBV5-6 and TRBJ2-5; 10 bases are shared with TRBD2. Germline V gene sequence: CDR1 SGHDT, CDR2 YYEEEE. The CDR3 has 16 residues. V dropped 0 bases and J dropped 7; count of bases not matched to a gene: 9. CDR3: CASSLASGGPPGTQYF. The CDR3 bases are TGTGCCAGCAGCTTGGCTAGCGGGGGCCCCCCCGGGACCCAGTACTTC.

The rearrangement joins TRBV5-4 to TRBJ2-7; D remains ambiguous. Germline-derived CDR1 and CDR2 are SGHNT and YYREEE (reference sequence). V lost 4 bases, J lost 0 bases, and 20 bases lay in between. The CDR3 is made up of 17 amino acids. Here the CDR3 reads CASSPTPGHGSSYEQYF. The CDR3 nucleotides read TGTGCCAGCAGCCCGACTCCGGGCCACGGCAGCTCCTACGAGCAGTACTTC.

The chain employs TRBV3-1 and TRBJ2-7; D is unclear. In germline, CDR1 is LGHDT, CDR2 YNNKEL (reference sequence). V shed 0 bases and J shed 2 bases, with 8 bases lying between them. The CDR3 length is 14 residues. The CDR3 reads CASSQDASAYEQYF. CDR3 DNA: TGTGCCAGCAGCCAAGATGCGTCAGCCTACGAGCAGTACTTC.

V gene TRBV14 combines with J gene TRBJ2-5; D could derive from TRBD1 or TRBD2 (5 bases each). This CDR3 comprises 14 residues. The germline V gene encodes CDR1 SGHDN and CDR2 FVKESK. Trimming cost V 4 bases and J 5 bases, with 14 bases left between them. The CDR3: CASSPTLGRETQYF. In DNA form, the CDR3 reads TGTGCCAGCAGCCCTACCCTGGGACGGGAGACCCAGTACTTC. Filled out from reference TRBV14 and TRBJ2-5, the complete variable domain reads EAGVTQFPSHSVIEKGQTVTLRCDPISGHDNLYWYRRVMGKEIKFLLHFVKESKQDESGMPNNRFLAERTGGTYSTLKVQPAELEDSGVYFCASSPTLGRETQYFGPGTRLLVL.

The chain combines TRBV4-1 with TRBJ2-7, with D unclear. Germline V gene data show CDR1 as MGHRA and CDR2 as YSYEKL. V was pared by 0 bases and J by 6 bases, with 12 bases between. The CDR3 has 14 residues. The CDR3 here is CASSQEELLVEQYF. CDR3 DNA: TGCGCCAGCAGCCAAGAAGAGTTACTGGTCGAGCAGTACTTC.

The rearrangement uses TRBV2 and TRBJ2-1; 7 positions agree with TRBD1. The length of the CDR3 is 12 residues. With V trimmed by 10 bases and J by 6 bases, 6 bases remained unmatched. Looked up from germline, CDR1 is SNHLY and CDR2 is FYNNEI. The CDR3 DNA reads as TGTGCCACGCAGGGGGACGGCAATGAGCAGTTCTTC. Its translation: CATQGDGNEQFF. The variable domain in full, completed from reference TRBV2 and TRBJ2-1, reads EPEVTQTPSHQVTQMGQEVILRCVPISNHLYFYWYRQILGQKVEFLVSFYNNEISEKSEIFDDQFSVERPDGSNFTLKIRSTKLEDSAMYFCATQGDGNEQFFGPGTRLTVL.

The chain is built from TRBV9 and TRBJ2-6; D remains unclear. The CDR3 runs 11 residues. V dropped 0 bases and J dropped 15 bases, with 7 bases sitting between them. The germline gives CDR1 SGDLS, CDR2 YYNGEE. Here the CDR3 reads CASSVGVHLTF. As DNA, the CDR3 is TGTGCCAGCAGCGTAGGTGTGCACCTGACTTTC.

The chain is built from TRBV2 and TRBJ1-3; D is ambiguous. This CDR3 contains 11 residues. The germline V and J ends were trimmed by 7 bases and 3 bases, with 4 bases remaining between them. Germline loops: CDR1 SNHLY, CDR2 FYNNEI. In DNA form, the CDR3 reads TGTGCCAGCATTGTTGGAAACACCATATATTTT. Its protein product is CASIVGNTIYF.